Listed below are T cell receptor beta chains from one sample, sequenced in a study of T-cell reconstitution after alpha-beta-depleted transplantation in children. Via MiXCR, TCRdb re-called the PCR reads, giving one row per CDR3 protein. The table records 490,000 or so distinct CDR3 sequences, roughly an eighth of them present only once. The sample in question was PBMCs from the stem cell graft donor, obtained from the stem cell graft. These receptors were taken from a human donor who donated a stem cell graft to a child with combined immunodeficiency. Each CDR3 is given with its conserved first and last residue. A D gene is named only where the DNA matches it firmly. Clone size is shown for a subset of rows, as once, few, many or a class of expanded clone.

clone_size | d_call | j_call | v_call | cdr3_aa | cdr3_nt
few | . | TRBJ2-3 | TRBV7-3 | CASSLNAGSTDTQYF | TGTGCCAGCAGCTTAAATGCGGGAAGCACAGATACGCAGTATTTT
few | . | TRBJ2-1 | TRBV20-1 | CSARVGSLYNEQFF | TGCAGTGCTAGAGTAGGGAGCCTATACAATGAGCAGTTCTTC
. | TRBD2 | TRBJ2-3 | TRBV12-3/TRBV12-4 | CASRDREVAGVTDTQYF | TGTGCCAGCAGGGACCGGGAGGTAGCGGGCGTTACAGATACGCAGTATTTT
many | . | TRBJ2-5 | TRBV5-1 | CASSLDPGQPQETQYF | TGCGCCAGCAGCTTAGACCCCGGACAGCCCCAAGAGACCCAGTACTTC
few | . | TRBJ2-7 | TRBV4-3 | CARAYEQYF | TGCGCCAGGGCCTACGAGCAGTACTTC
few | . | TRBJ2-5 | TRBV2 | CASSSQGGGTQYF | TGTGCCAGCAGTTCGCAGGGGGGCGGGACCCAGTACTTC
many | . | TRBJ2-1 | TRBV7-9 | CASSFGQWIPYNEQFF | TGTGCCAGCAGCTTTGGTCAATGGATCCCCTACAATGAGCAGTTCTTC
. | . | TRBJ2-2 | TRBV10-3 | CAIGPELFF | TGTGCCATCGGGCCTGAGCTGTTTTTT
once | . | TRBJ1-5 | TRBV4-1 | CASSQEAGYGGQPQHF | TGCGCCAGCAGCCAAGAAGCGGGGTACGGCGGTCAGCCCCAGCATTTT
. | . | TRBJ2-3 | TRBV20-1 | CSAKTDSTDTQYF | TGCAGTGCCAAGACGGATAGCACAGATACGCAGTATTTT
. | TRBD2 | TRBJ2-1 | TRBV6-1 | CASSEKGLAGVNEQFF | TGTGCCAGCAGTGAAAAGGGACTAGCGGGGGTTAATGAGCAGTTCTTC
. | . | TRBJ2-3 | TRBV20-1 | CSAIGQYF | TGCAGTGCGATTGGGCAGTATTTT
. | TRBD2 | TRBJ2-1 | TRBV12-3/TRBV12-4 | CASSRGLAGDAYNEQFF | TGTGCCAGCAGCCGAGGACTAGCGGGAGACGCCTACAATGAGCAGTTCTTC
few | . | TRBJ2-4 | TRBV12-3/TRBV12-4 | CASSWGGLAKNIQYF | TGTGCCAGCAGTTGGGGGGGCTTGGCCAAAAACATTCAGTACTTC
. | TRBD1 | TRBJ1-6 | TRBV7-3 | CASSTTGVFSPLHF | TGTGCCAGCAGCACTACAGGGGTTTTTTCACCCCTCCACTTT
many | . | TRBJ2-7 | TRBV20-1 | CSAAGPSYEQYF | TGCAGTGCGGCCGGGCCCTCCTACGAGCAGTACTTC
. | TRBD1 | TRBJ2-7 | TRBV10-3 | CATQGTDIYEQYF | TGTGCCACACAGGGGACCGATATTTACGAGCAGTACTTC
. | TRBD2 | TRBJ2-5 | TRBV11-2 | CASSSSLSSGGTVQETQYF | TGTGCCAGCAGCTCCTCTTTGAGTAGCGGGGGAACTGTCCAAGAGACCCAGTACTTC
few | . | TRBJ1-4 | TRBV7-9 | CASSSVRTNEKLFF | TGTGCCAGCAGCTCTGTTCGAACTAATGAAAAACTGTTTTTT
few | . | TRBJ1-1 | TRBV4-3 | CASSQERFGNTEAFF | TGCGCCAGCAGCCAAGAGAGGTTTGGGAACACTGAAGCTTTCTTT
many | . | TRBJ2-3 | TRBV7-3 | CASSLGGQPTDTQYF | TGTGCCAGCAGCCTCGGGGGGCAGCCCACAGATACGCAGTATTTT
many | TRBD1 | TRBJ2-1 | TRBV29-1 | CSVNRQGAGEQFF | TGCAGCGTTAATCGACAGGGGGCAGGCGAGCAGTTCTTC
few | . | TRBJ2-1 | TRBV4-3 | CASSQEIEYTEQFF | TGCGCCAGCAGCCAAGAAATAGAGTACACTGAGCAGTTCTTC
many | . | TRBJ2-1 | TRBV4-3 | CASSQEGEQFF | TGCGCCAGCAGCCAAGAGGGTGAGCAGTTCTTC
few | TRBD2 | TRBJ2-3 | TRBV7-2 | CASSLIAGYTDTQYF | TGTGCCAGCAGCTTAATAGCGGGGTACACAGATACGCAGTATTTT
. | . | TRBJ2-5 | TRBV7-2 | CASSLRTAETQYF | TGTGCCAGCAGCTTGAGAACCGCCGAGACCCAGTACTTC
. | . | TRBJ2-3 | TRBV5-1 | CASASRATSTDTQYF | TGCGCCAGCGCCTCCAGGGCGACTAGCACAGATACGCAGTATTTT
many | . | TRBJ2-1 | TRBV11-1 | CASSSLGSGEQFF | TGTGCCAGCAGCTCACTAGGTTCGGGCGAGCAGTTCTTC
. | . | TRBJ2-1 | TRBV11-2 | CASSLVVRNNEQFF | TGTGCCAGCAGCTTAGTGGTCAGAAACAATGAGCAGTTCTTC
. | TRBD1 | TRBJ2-7 | TRBV10-3 | CAISEGTGMIYEQYF | TGTGCCATCAGTGAGGGGACAGGGATGATCTACGAGCAGTACTTC
many | . | TRBJ1-6 | TRBV12-3/TRBV12-4 | CASSLDLGSPLHF | TGTGCCAGCAGTTTAGATTTGGGCTCACCCCTCCACTTT
. | . | TRBJ1-5 | TRBV7-9 | CASSLGAGGYNQPQHF | TGTGCCAGCAGCTTAGGCGCTGGGGGGTACAATCAGCCCCAGCATTTT
. | . | TRBJ2-7 | TRBV28 | CASSFRLLDEQYF | TGTGCCAGCAGTTTCCGCCTCCTGGATGAGCAGTACTTC
. | TRBD1 | TRBJ1-4 | TRBV3-1 | CASSLGTADEKLFF | TGTGCCAGCAGCCTCGGGACAGCAGATGAAAAACTGTTTTTT
few | . | TRBJ1-2 | TRBV20-1 | CSASRRGPNYGYTF | TGCAGTGCTAGTCGCAGGGGTCCTAACTATGGCTACACCTTC
. | . | TRBJ1-2 | TRBV12-3/TRBV12-4 | CASGLTGGWVHTF | TGTGCCAGCGGTTTGACTGGGGGCTGGGTCCACACCTTC